The 13 T cell receptor beta chains listed next were all sequenced from one sample in a study of beta chain features in type 1 diabetes. Expressed TCRB transcripts were sequenced, since all the RNA that had been isolated was reverse transcribed. Profiling relied on immunoSEQ multiplex PCR, and the TCRdb table lists in-frame clones only, not all of them. The table lists 110,000 to 150,000 clones, 9.2% of them singletons, with about 0.66% in the top ten. Sequenced material: central memory CD4+ T cells from blood. Every receptor here comes from a man between 18 and 29 years old in good health.

The chain combines TRBV7-3 with TRBJ2-7, with 9 bases that match TRBD2. The end of the DNA fits TRBJ2-1 better, so the J call may be wrong. Germline V lookup: CDR1 SGHTA, CDR2 FQGTGA. The CDR3 loop spans 16 amino acids. CDR3 DNA sequence: TGTGCCAGCAGCTTAAGGCGGGGGGGCAGGTACAATGAGCAGTTCTTC. This translates into CASSLRRGGRYNEQFF.

A few counts support this clone. J is TRBJ2-3 and V is TRBV10-2; D remains unclear. The CDR3 is 13 residues long. The germline V and J ends were trimmed by 5 bases and 6 bases, with 12 bases remaining between them. CDR1 WSHSY and CDR2 SAAADI come from the germline V gene. DNA of the CDR3: TGCGCCAGCAGTCCTAGATCCGATGATACGCAGTATTTT. Residues: CASSPRSDDTQYF.

CDR3 in DNA: TGTGCCAGCAGTAAAGGGGGTTCCTCCTACAATGAGCAGTTCTTC. It translates to CASSKGGSSYNEQFF. The chain carries TRBV28 and TRBJ2-1; TRBD1 is a possible D gene (6 bases). Trimming pared 5 bases from V and 0 bases from J, leaving 11 bases between. CDR3 length: 15 residues. The germline gives CDR1 MDHEN, CDR2 SYDVKM.

The chain uses TRBV7-9 and TRBJ1-2, with D possibly matching TRBD1 (5 bases). The CDR3 length is 13 residues. Germline CDR1 reads SEHNR; CDR2 reads FQNEAQ (reference sequence). The V gene lost 7 bases and the J gene lost 4 bases, with 13 bases spanning the gap. In DNA, the CDR3 is TGTGCCAGCACCACGGGGGGGAGCTATGGCTACACCTTC. Protein product: CASTTGGSYGYTF.

The chain links TRBV4-1 to TRBJ2-1; 10 bases align to TRBD2. Germline V CDR1 and CDR2: MGHRA, YSYEKL. The V and J ends lost 4 bases and 4 bases, in that order; junction bases with no gene match: 10. The CDR3 has 17 residues. The DNA for the CDR3 is TGCGCCAGCAGCCTCCCTAGCGGGGGAACTTCGTACAATGAGCAGTTCTTC. This gives the protein CASSLPSGGTSYNEQFF.

This clone turned up a few times. The chain employs TRBV5-4 and TRBJ2-2; TRBD1 aligns across 7 bases. Unmatched junction bases numbered 4, after V lost 0 bases and J lost 5 bases. The V gene's germline CDR1 is SGHNT and CDR2 YYREEE (reference sequence). The CDR3 loop spans 15 amino acids. The CDR3 loop reads CASSLDRGRTGELFF. The CDR3 DNA sequence: TGTGCCAGCAGCTTGGACAGGGGTCGTACCGGGGAGCTGTTTTTT.

The chain carries TRBV6-6 and TRBJ2-1; no definite D call. V was shortened by 3 bases and J by 0 bases, with 12 bases between the two germline ends. Germline-derived CDR1 and CDR2 are MNHNY and SVGAGI (reference sequence). The CDR3 has 16 residues. CDR3 nucleotides: TGTGCCAGCAGTTATGTCAGAACCTCCTCCTACAATGAGCAGTTCTTC. It encodes CASSYVRTSSYNEQFF.

Written as DNA, the CDR3 is TGTGCCAGCAGTACAGGGGCAGATACGCAGTATTTT. Translation gives CASSTGADTQYF. The V and J genes are TRBV6-5 and TRBJ2-3; 7 bases are shared with TRBD1. CDR1 is MNHEY and CDR2 is SVGAGI in the germline V gene. With V trimmed by 5 bases and J by 4 bases, 0 bases remained unmatched. This CDR3 comprises 12 residues.

This clone appeared a few times. This sequence joins TRBV2 and TRBJ1-2, with TRBD1 matching 8 bases. Per the germline V gene, CDR1 is SNHLY and CDR2 is FYNNEI. J lost 6 bases, V lost 9 bases, and 3 bases had no gene match. The CDR3 covers 11 residues. The CDR3 here is CARTGGHGYTF. The DNA of the CDR3 is TGTGCCAGAACAGGGGGTCATGGCTACACCTTC. Looking up the rest from reference TRBV2 and TRBJ1-2 gives the full variable domain: EPEVTQTPSHQVTQMGQEVILRCVPISNHLYFYWYRQILGQKVEFLVSFYNNEISEKSEIFDDQFSVERPDGSNFTLKIRSTKLEDSAMYFCARTGGHGYTFGSGTRLTVV.

The chain links TRBV28 to TRBJ2-3; 7 bases match TRBD2. The CDR3 is made up of 16 amino acids. CDR1 MDHEN and CDR2 SYDVKM come from the germline V gene. J was trimmed by 3 bases and V by 6 bases; bases with no gene match: 12. The CDR3 DNA is TGTGCCAGCAGCCGGCGCATCGGCGGGAGAACAGATACGCAGTATTTT. Encoded protein: CASSRRIGGRTDTQYF.

The chain employs TRBV18 and TRBJ1-1; possibly TRBD1 for D (6 bases). Trimming pared 3 bases from V and 5 bases from J, leaving 10 bases between. CDR3 length: 13 residues. Germline-derived CDR1 and CDR2 are KGHSH and LQKENI. CDR3 protein: CASSPGAPTEAFF. The DNA for the CDR3 is TGTGCCAGCTCACCGGGGGCCCCTACTGAAGCTTTCTTT.

The chain uses TRBV4-2 and TRBJ1-1; D is perhaps TRBD1 (5 bases). Trimming removed 7 bases at V and 4 bases at J, with 19 bases between. Per germline, CDR1 LGHNA and CDR2 YNFKEQ. The CDR3 is 15 amino acids. The CDR3 coding sequence is TGTGCCAGCACCGTGAACCCGGGGCGGGGCACTGAAGCTTTCTTT. Translated, it gives CASTVNPGRGTEAFF.

This clone was counted between two and nine times. This chain uses TRBV7-2 with TRBJ2-5; 11 nucleotides line up with TRBD2. The V segment lost 2 bases and the J segment 4 bases; nucleotides outside the gene matches: 3. This CDR3 is built from 15 residues. Looked up from germline, CDR1 is SGHTA and CDR2 is FQGNSA. CDR3 DNA: TGTGCCAGCAGCTTACCTCTAGCGGGGGGAGAGACCCAGTACTTC. It translates to CASSLPLAGGETQYF.